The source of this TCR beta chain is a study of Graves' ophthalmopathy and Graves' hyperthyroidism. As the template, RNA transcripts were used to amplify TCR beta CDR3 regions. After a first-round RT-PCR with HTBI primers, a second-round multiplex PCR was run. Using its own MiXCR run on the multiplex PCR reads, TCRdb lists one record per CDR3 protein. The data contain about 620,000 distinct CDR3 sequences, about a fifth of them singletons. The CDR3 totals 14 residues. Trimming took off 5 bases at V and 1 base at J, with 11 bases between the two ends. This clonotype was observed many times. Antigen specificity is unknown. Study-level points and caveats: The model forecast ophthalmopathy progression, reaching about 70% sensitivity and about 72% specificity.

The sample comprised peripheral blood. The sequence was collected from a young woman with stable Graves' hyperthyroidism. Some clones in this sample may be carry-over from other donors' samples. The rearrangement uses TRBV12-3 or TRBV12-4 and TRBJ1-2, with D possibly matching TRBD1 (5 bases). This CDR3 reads CASSLRRGNYGYTF. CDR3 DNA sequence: TGTGCCAGCAGTCTAAGGAGGGGTAACTATGGCTACACCTTC.